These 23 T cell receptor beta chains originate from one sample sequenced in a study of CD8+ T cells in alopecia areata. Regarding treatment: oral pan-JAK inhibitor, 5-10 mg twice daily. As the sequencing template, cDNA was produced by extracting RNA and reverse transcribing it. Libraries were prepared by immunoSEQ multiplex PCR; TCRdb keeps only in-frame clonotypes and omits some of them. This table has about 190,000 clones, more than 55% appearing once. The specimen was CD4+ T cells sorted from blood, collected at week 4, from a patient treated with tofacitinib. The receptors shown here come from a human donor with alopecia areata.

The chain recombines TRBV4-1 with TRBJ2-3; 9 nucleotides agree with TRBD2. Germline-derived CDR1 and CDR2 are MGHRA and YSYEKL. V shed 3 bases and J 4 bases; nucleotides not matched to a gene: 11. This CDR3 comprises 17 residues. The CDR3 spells CASSQGGGSGSSDTQYF. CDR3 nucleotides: TGCGCCAGCAGCCAGGGGGGAGGTAGCGGGAGTTCAGATACGCAGTATTTT.

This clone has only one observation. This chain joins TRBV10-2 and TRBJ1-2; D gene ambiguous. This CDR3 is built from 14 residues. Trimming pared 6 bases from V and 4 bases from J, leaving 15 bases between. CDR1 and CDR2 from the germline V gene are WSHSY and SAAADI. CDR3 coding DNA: TGCGCCAGCAGCTGGGTGGGTGCTGGCTATGGCTACACCTTC. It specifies CASSWVGAGYGYTF.

The chain's CDR3 is CASSTTGSGANVLTF. CDR3 nucleotides: TGCGCCAGCAGCACGACTGGTTCTGGGGCCAACGTCCTGACTTTC. The chain combines TRBV5-1 with TRBJ2-6, with unresolved D. Between the trimmed V and J ends, which lost 4 bases and 1 base, there was a span of 9 bases. The CDR3 consists of 15 residues. CDR1 is SGHRS and CDR2 is YFSETQ in the germline V gene. The complete variable domain, with remaining parts taken from reference TRBV5-1 and TRBJ2-6, reads KAGVTQTPRYLIKTRGQQVTLSCSPISGHRSVSWYQQTPGQGLQFLFEYFSETQRNKGNFPGRFSGRQFSNSRSEMNVSTLELGDSALYLCASSTTGSGANVLTFGAGSRLTVL.

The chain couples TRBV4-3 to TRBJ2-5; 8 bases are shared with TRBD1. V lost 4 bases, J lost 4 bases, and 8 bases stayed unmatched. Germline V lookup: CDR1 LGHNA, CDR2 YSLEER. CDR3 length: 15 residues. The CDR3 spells CASSPGSTGAETQYF. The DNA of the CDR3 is TGCGCCAGCAGCCCTGGGTCGACAGGGGCAGAGACCCAGTACTTC.

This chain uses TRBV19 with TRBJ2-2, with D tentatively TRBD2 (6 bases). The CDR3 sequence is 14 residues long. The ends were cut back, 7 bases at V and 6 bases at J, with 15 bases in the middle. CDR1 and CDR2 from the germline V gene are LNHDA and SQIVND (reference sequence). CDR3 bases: TGTGCCAGTACAATGGGAGGATCCGCCGGGGAGCTGTTTTTT. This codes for CASTMGGSAGELFF.

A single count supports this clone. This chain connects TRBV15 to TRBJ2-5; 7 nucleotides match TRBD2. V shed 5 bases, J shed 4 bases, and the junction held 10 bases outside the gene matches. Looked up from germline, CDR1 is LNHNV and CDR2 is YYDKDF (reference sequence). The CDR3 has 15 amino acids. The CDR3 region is CATSPFNGGSETQYF. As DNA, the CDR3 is TGTGCCACCAGCCCATTTAACGGGGGGTCAGAGACCCAGTACTTC.

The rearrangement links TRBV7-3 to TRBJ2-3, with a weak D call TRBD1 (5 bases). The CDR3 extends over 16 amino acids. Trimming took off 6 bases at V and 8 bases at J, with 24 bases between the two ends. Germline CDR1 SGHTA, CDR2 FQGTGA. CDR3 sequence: CASSPTAVGLEFTQYF. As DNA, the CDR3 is TGTGCCAGCAGTCCAACCGCCGTGGGGCTGGAGTTTACGCAGTATTTT.

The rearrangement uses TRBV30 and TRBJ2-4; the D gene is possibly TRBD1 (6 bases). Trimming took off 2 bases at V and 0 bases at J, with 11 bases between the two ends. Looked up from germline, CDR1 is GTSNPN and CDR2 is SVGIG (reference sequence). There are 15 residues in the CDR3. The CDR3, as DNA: TGTGCCTGGAGTCACAGGGACCTAGCCAAAAACATTCAGTACTTC. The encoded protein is CAWSHRDLAKNIQYF.

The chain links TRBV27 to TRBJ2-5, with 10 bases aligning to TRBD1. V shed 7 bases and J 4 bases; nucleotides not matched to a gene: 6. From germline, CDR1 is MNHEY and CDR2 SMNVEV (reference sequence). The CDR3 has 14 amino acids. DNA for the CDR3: TGTGCCAGCATAGGGACAGGGGACCCAGAGACCCAGTACTTC. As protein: CASIGTGDPETQYF.

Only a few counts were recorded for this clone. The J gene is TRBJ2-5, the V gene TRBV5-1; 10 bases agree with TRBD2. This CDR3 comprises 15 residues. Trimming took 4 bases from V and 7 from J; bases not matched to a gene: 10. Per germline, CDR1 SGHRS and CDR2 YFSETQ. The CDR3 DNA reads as TGCGCCAGCAGCACGGACCGGACTAGCGGAGCGACCCAGTACTTC. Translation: CASSTDRTSGATQYF.

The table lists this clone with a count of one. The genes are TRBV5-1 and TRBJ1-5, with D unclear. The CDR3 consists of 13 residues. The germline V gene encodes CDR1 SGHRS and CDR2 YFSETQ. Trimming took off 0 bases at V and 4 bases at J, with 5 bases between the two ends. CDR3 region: CASSLEQNQPQHF. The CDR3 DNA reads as TGCGCCAGCAGCTTGGAGCAAAATCAGCCCCAGCATTTT.

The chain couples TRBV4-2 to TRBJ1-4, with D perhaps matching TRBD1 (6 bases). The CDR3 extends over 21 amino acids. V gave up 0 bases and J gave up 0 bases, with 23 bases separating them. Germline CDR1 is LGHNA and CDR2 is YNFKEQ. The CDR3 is CASSQERLRRRGPATNEKLFF. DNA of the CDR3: TGTGCCAGCAGCCAAGAGAGACTCAGGCGCAGGGGCCCTGCAACTAATGAAAAACTGTTTTTT.

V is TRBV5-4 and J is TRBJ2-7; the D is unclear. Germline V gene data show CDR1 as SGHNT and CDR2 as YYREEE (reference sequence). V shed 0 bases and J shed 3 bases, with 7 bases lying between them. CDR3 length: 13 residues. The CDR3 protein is CASSLAADYEQYF. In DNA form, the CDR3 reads TGTGCCAGCAGCTTGGCCGCGGACTACGAGCAGTACTTC.

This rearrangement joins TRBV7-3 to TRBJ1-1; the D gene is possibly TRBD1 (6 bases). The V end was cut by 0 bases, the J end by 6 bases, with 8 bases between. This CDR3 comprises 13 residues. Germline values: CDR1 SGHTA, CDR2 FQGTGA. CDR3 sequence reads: CASSLTQGAEAFF. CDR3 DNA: TGTGCCAGCAGCTTAACACAGGGAGCTGAAGCTTTCTTT.

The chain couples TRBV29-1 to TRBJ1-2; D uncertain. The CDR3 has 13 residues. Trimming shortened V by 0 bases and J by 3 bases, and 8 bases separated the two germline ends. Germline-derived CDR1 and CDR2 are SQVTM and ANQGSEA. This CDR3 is CSVEEETYYGYTF. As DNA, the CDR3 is TGCAGCGTTGAAGAGGAAACCTACTATGGCTACACCTTC.

The CDR3 region has the DNA TGTGCCAGCAGTTTATGGGGCAGGGCGTCCTACGAGCAGTACTTC. This codes for CASSLWGRASYEQYF. The V and J genes are TRBV27 and TRBJ2-7, with a tentative D call TRBD1 (5 bases). Germline V CDR1 and CDR2: MNHEY, SMNVEV (reference sequence). The CDR3 is 15 residues long. V gave up 1 base and J gave up 1 base, with 11 bases separating them.

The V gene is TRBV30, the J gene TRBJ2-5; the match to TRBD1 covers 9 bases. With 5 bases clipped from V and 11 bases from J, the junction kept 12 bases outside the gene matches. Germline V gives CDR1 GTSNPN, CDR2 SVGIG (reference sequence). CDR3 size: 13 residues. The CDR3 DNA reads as TGTGCCTGGGAGGGGACAGGGAAACGGTCACAGTACTTC. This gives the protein CAWEGTGKRSQYF.

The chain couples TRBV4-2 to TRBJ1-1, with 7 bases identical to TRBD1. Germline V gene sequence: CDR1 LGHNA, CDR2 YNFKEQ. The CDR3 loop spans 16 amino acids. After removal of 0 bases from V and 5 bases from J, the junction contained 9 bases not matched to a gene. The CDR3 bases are TGTGCCAGCAGCCAAGAGGACAGGTGGAGGAATACTGAAGCTTTCTTT. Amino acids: CASSQEDRWRNTEAFF.

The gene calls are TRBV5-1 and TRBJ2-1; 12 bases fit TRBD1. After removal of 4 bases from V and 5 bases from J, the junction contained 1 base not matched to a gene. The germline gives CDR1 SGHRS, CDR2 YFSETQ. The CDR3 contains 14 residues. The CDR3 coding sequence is TGCGCCAGCAGCGGGACAGGGGGCAACAATGAGCAGTTCTTC. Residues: CASSGTGGNNEQFF.

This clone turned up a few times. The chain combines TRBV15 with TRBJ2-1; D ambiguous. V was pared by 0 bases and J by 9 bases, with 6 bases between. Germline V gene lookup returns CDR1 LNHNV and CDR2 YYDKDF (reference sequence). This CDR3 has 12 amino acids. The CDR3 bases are TGTGCCACCAGCAGAGATCAATTTGAGCAGTTCTTC. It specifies CATSRDQFEQFF.

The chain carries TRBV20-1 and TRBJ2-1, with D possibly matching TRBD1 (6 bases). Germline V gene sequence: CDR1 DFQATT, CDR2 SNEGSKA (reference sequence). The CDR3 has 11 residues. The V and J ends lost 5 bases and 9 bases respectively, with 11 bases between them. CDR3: CSAGDNREQFF. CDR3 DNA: TGCAGTGCTGGGGACAACCGTGAGCAGTTCTTC.

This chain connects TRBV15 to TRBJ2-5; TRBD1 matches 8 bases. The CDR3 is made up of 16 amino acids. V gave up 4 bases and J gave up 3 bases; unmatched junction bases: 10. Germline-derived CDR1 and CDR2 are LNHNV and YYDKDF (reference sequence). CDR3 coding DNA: TGTGCCACCAGCATGCCGGGACAGGAAGGGGAAGAGACCCAGTACTTC. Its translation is CATSMPGQEGEETQYF.

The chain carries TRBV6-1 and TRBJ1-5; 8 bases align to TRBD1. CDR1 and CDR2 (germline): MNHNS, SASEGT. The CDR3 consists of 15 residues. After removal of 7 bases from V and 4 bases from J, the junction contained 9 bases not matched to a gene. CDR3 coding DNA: TGTGCCAGCAACGACTGGACAGGGAGGAATCAGCCCCAGCATTTT. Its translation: CASNDWTGRNQPQHF.